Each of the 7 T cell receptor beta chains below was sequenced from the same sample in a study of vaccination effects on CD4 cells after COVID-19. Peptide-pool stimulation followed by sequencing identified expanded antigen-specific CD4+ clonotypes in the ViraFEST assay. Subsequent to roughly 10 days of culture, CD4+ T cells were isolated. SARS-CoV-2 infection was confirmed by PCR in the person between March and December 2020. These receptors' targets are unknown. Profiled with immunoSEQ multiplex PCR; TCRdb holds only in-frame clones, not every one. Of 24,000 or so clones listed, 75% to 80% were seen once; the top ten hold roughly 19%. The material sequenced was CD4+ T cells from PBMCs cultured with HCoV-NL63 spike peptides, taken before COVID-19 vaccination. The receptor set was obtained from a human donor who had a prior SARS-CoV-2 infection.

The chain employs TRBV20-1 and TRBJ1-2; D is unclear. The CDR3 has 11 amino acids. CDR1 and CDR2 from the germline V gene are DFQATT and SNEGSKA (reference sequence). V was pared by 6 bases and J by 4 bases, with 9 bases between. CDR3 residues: CSARSGYGYTF. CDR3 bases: TGCAGTGCCCGTAGCGGCTATGGCTACACCTTC.

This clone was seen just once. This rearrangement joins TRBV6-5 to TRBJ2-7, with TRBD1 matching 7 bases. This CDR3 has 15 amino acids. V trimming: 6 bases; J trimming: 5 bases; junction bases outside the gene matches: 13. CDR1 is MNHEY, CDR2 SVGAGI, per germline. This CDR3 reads CASRPKGTVPDEQYF. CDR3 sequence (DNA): TGTGCCAGCAGACCCAAAGGGACAGTCCCTGACGAGCAGTACTTC.

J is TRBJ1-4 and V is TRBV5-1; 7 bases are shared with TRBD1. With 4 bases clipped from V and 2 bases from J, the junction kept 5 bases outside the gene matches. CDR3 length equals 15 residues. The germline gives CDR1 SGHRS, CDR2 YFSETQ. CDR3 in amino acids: CASSPEGATNEKLFF. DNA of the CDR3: TGCGCCAGCAGCCCAGAGGGGGCGACTAATGAAAAACTGTTTTTT.

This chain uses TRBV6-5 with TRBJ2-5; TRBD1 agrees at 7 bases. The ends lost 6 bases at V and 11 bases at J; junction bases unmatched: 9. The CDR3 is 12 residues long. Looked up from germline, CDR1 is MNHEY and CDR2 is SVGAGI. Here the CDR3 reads CASSPGDRRQYF. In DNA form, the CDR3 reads TGTGCCAGCAGCCCCGGGGACAGACGGCAGTACTTC.

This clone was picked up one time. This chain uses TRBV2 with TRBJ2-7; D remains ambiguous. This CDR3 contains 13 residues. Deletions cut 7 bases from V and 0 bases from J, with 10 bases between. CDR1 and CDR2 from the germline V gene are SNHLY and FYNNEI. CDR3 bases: TGTGCCAGCACCGACCCGGTCTCCTACGAGCAGTACTTC. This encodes CASTDPVSYEQYF.

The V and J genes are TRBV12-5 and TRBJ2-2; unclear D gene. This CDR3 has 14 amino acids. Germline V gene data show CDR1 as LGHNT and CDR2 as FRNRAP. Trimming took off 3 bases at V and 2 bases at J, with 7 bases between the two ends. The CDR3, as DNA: TGTGCTAGTGGTTTATACCCAAACACCGGGGAGCTGTTTTTT. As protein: CASGLYPNTGELFF.

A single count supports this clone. CDR3 sequence reads: CASRLEDTQYF. In DNA form, the CDR3 reads TGTGCCAGCAGGCTAGAGGATACGCAGTATTTT. The rearrangement links TRBV2 to TRBJ2-3; D is uncertain. This CDR3 has 11 amino acids. From germline, CDR1 is SNHLY and CDR2 FYNNEI. Trimming took 6 bases from V and 6 from J, leaving 7 bases between them.